A selection of T cell receptor beta chains follows, all from one sample in a study of blood T cell repertoires in COVID-19. Using immunoSEQ multiplex PCR, the repertoire was profiled, and TCRdb retains in-frame clones only, with some absent. This table has roughly 150,000 clones, approximately 86% appearing once. The sample comprised peripheral blood. The receptor source for this set is a woman between 65 and 79 years old with acute or convalescent COVID-19. Each CDR3 is given with its conserved first and last residue. Each record gives: D gene, V gene, clone size, J gene, CDR3 DNA, CDR3 protein. The D gene is left open where the match is weak. Clone sizes are given selectively: once, few, many, or a class where the clone is expanded.

D: .
V: TRBV3-1/TRBV3-2
size: .
J: TRBJ1-3
DNA: TGTGCCAGCAGCCGAGACCGCTCTGGAAACACCATATATTTT
CDR3: CASSRDRSGNTIYF

D: TRBD1
V: TRBV13
size: .
J: TRBJ2-2
DNA: TGTGCCAGCAGCTCCGGGACAGGGAACACCGGGGAGCTGTTTTTT
CDR3: CASSSGTGNTGELFF

D: .
V: TRBV4-3
size: .
J: TRBJ2-5
DNA: TGCGCCAGCAGCCTCACGACCAGCCAGCGGACCCAGTACTTC
CDR3: CASSLTTSQRTQYF

D: TRBD2
V: TRBV27
size: .
J: TRBJ2-5
DNA: TGTGCCAGCAGTTACCTAGACGGGAGGGCGGAGACCCAGTACTTC
CDR3: CASSYLDGRAETQYF

D: TRBD1
V: TRBV29-1
size: .
J: TRBJ2-7
DNA: TGCAGCGCTTCGGGACAGGGGGGCTACGAGCAGTACTTC
CDR3: CSASGQGGYEQYF

D: .
V: TRBV19
size: .
J: TRBJ2-1
DNA: TGTGCCAGTAGTGAAACCGGGACATGGGTCCATGAGCAGTTCTTC
CDR3: CASSETGTWVHEQFF

D: TRBD1
V: TRBV12-3/TRBV12-4
size: .
J: TRBJ1-2
DNA: TGTGCCAGCATTGCGGGACAGGGGCAAGGCTACACCTTC
CDR3: CASIAGQGQGYTF

D: TRBD1
V: TRBV19
size: .
J: TRBJ1-1
DNA: TGTGCCAGTAGTATTAGGGGACAGGGGCCGAACACTGAAGCTTTCTTT
CDR3: CASSIRGQGPNTEAFF

D: .
V: TRBV6-5
size: .
J: TRBJ2-3
DNA: TGTGCCAGCAGTTATAAATTGGCGGCAGATACGCAGTATTTT
CDR3: CASSYKLAADTQYF

D: .
V: TRBV13
size: .
J: TRBJ1-4
DNA: TGTGCCAGCAGCTTGTACGGGAGTAATGAAAAACTGTTTTTT
CDR3: CASSLYGSNEKLFF

D: TRBD1
V: TRBV5-1
size: .
J: TRBJ1-2
DNA: TGCGCCAGCAGCTTGGGAGGGGGCGCCGGCTATGGCTACACCTTC
CDR3: CASSLGGGAGYGYTF

D: TRBD1
V: TRBV28
size: few
J: TRBJ1-2
DNA: TGTGCCAGCAGTTTAGGGCAGGGGGGCCTCACCTTC
CDR3: CASSLGQGGLTF

D: .
V: TRBV29-1
size: .
J: TRBJ2-7
DNA: TGCAGCGCCCTCAGGGGTACCCACGAGCAGTACTTC
CDR3: CSALRGTHEQYF

D: .
V: TRBV29-1
size: .
J: TRBJ1-1
DNA: TGCAGCGTTTCCCTCGACGGGGGGGCTGGGGAAGCTTTCTTT
CDR3: CSVSLDGGAGEAFF